The clone carrying this T cell receptor (beta chain) was counted between two and nine times. This sample was taken from a study of T cell repertoires in cytomegalovirus infection. TCRdb ran MiXCR on the reads and lists one entry per CDR3 protein. This sample has under 850,000 distinct CDR3 sequences, with less than 40% found just once. The CDR3 is made up of 14 amino acids. Trimming took 3 bases from V and 6 from J, leaving 14 bases between them. CDR1 is DFQATT and CDR2 is SNEGSKA in the germline V gene (reference sequence). The chain uses TRBV20-1 and TRBJ1-4; no definite D call. Sequenced material: PBMCs. The source is a human donor in good health (CMV status not recorded). Some clones in this sample may be carry-over from other donors' samples. As DNA, the CDR3 is TGCAGTGCTAGGGGGTTTGGGCAGTATGAAAAACTGTTTTTT. This encodes CSARGFGQYEKLFF.